The 4 T cell receptor beta chains listed next were all sequenced from one sample in a study of T cell changes during pregnancy in multiple sclerosis. The protocol was immunoSEQ multiplex PCR, while the TCRdb copy is restricted to in-frame clones and leaves out a portion. Found here are over 45,000 clones, 70% to 90% of them singletons; the top ten hold about 0.38%. The input for sequencing was CD4+ T cells from peripheral blood mononuclear cells, taken in the third trimester of pregnancy. These receptors came from a female donor with multiple sclerosis, enrolled in a pregnancy study.

This clone has a handful of counts. The CDR3 loop reads CASSYGTANYGYTF. The CDR3 bases are TGTGCCAGCAGTTATGGGACAGCTAACTATGGCTACACCTTC. The J gene is TRBJ1-2, the V gene TRBV6-5, with TRBD1 matching 7 bases. J was trimmed by 0 bases and V by 3 bases; bases with no gene match: 1. Germline CDR1 reads MNHEY; CDR2 reads SVGAGI. The CDR3 loop spans 14 amino acids.

The J gene is TRBJ2-7, the V gene TRBV5-1; 7 bases map to TRBD1. The CDR3 is 15 amino acids. Germline V gene data show CDR1 as SGHRS and CDR2 as YFSETQ. The ends lost 6 bases at V and 3 bases at J; junction bases unmatched: 12. DNA of the CDR3: TGCGCCAGCACTCCAGACCCGGGACAGAACTACGAGCAGTACTTC. This sequence encodes CASTPDPGQNYEQYF.

This chain links TRBV29-1 with TRBJ1-3; D perhaps matches TRBD1 (6 bases). This CDR3 comprises 13 residues. CDR1 and CDR2 (germline): SQVTM, ANQGSEA. Deletions cut 7 bases from V and 4 bases from J, with 14 bases between. DNA of the CDR3: TGCAGCGCCACAGGGCTGAGCGGAAACACCATATATTTT. Protein sequence: CSATGLSGNTIYF.

The chain recombines TRBV19 with TRBJ2-2; a possible D gene is TRBD2 (5 bases). V lost 4 bases to trimming and J lost 8 bases, with 5 bases between them. CDR3 length: 11 residues. Germline V lookup: CDR1 LNHDA, CDR2 SQIVND (reference sequence). DNA for the CDR3: TGTGCCAGTAGTAGGGAGGGGGAGCTGTTTTTT. This gives the protein CASSREGELFF.